The 12 T cell receptor beta chains below all came from one sample that was sequenced in a study of T cell responses to AZD1222 COVID-19 vaccine. Measured with immunoSEQ multiplex PCR; TCRdb has only the in-frame clones, and not every one. The sample contains under 200,000 clones, 75% to 95% of which appear only once. The source material was peripheral blood, sampled on day 0 of AZD1222 vaccination. These receptors came from an adult in good health.

The chain uses TRBV14 and TRBJ1-1; 8 nucleotides align to TRBD1. Unmatched junction bases numbered 3, after V lost 0 bases and J lost 0 bases. CDR1 is SGHDN and CDR2 is FVKESK in the germline V gene. This CDR3 comprises 16 residues. CDR3 coding DNA: TGTGCCAGCAGCCAAGATCTGGGACAGGTGAACACTGAAGCTTTCTTT. This encodes CASSQDLGQVNTEAFF.

The chain uses TRBV28 and TRBJ1-2, with no clear D. V lost 4 bases and J 2 bases, leaving 11 bases between the germline ends. The germline CDR1 and CDR2 sequences are MDHEN and SYDVKM. The CDR3 consists of 14 residues. The CDR3 spells CASSYNRRNYGYTF. CDR3 coding DNA: TGTGCCAGCAGTTACAATAGGAGGAACTATGGCTACACCTTC.

The V gene is TRBV7-6, the J gene TRBJ1-4, with D perhaps matching TRBD1 (5 bases). The CDR3 runs 18 residues. V lost 1 base and J lost 1, with 16 bases in between. Germline V lookup: CDR1 SGHVS, CDR2 FNYEAQ. The CDR3 coding sequence is TGTGCCAGCAGCTTAGGTTTCGGGGGTGTGGAAACTAATGAAAAACTGTTTTTT. Its translation: CASSLGFGGVETNEKLFF.

The chain carries TRBV27 and TRBJ1-1, with a tentative D call TRBD1 (5 bases). This CDR3 region has 15 residues. Germline assignment: CDR1 MNHEY and CDR2 SMNVEV (reference sequence). V gave up 2 bases and J gave up 1 base, with 11 bases separating them. CDR3 region: CASSLKRGTNTEAFF. CDR3 coding DNA: TGTGCCAGCAGTTTAAAGCGCGGGACGAACACTGAAGCTTTCTTT.

The chain employs TRBV4-1 and TRBJ1-4; D is perhaps TRBD1 (5 bases). Germline values: CDR1 MGHRA, CDR2 YSYEKL. The CDR3 runs 18 residues. Trimming stripped 3 bases from V and 3 bases from J, with 20 bases between. This CDR3 is CASSHDLFGGSANEKLFF. The CDR3 region has the DNA TGCGCCAGCAGCCACGACCTCTTTGGGGGATCGGCTAATGAAAAACTGTTTTTT.

This clone came up a few times. The V gene is TRBV7-9, the J gene TRBJ1-3; TRBD1 agrees at 8 bases. Germline lookup yields CDR1 SEHNR and CDR2 FQNEAQ (reference sequence). The CDR3 extends over 15 amino acids. The ends lost 3 bases at V and 3 bases at J; junction bases unmatched: 4. The DNA of the CDR3 is TGTGCCAGCAGCTTTCAGGGGGCTGTTGGAAACACCATATATTTT. It yields the protein CASSFQGAVGNTIYF.

J is TRBJ1-2 and V is TRBV5-1; D not resolved. CDR3 size: 14 residues. V was clipped by 0 bases and J by 6 bases, with 12 bases between them. Germline loops: CDR1 SGHRS, CDR2 YFSETQ. In DNA, the CDR3 is TGCGCCAGCAGCTTGGAGGTGCCGTTTGATGGCTACACCTTC. Translating it yields CASSLEVPFDGYTF. Looking up the rest from reference TRBV5-1 and TRBJ1-2 gives the full variable domain: KAGVTQTPRYLIKTRGQQVTLSCSPISGHRSVSWYQQTPGQGLQFLFEYFSETQRNKGNFPGRFSGRQFSNSRSEMNVSTLELGDSALYLCASSLEVPFDGYTFGSGTRLTVV.

The gene calls are TRBV7-2 and TRBJ2-4; D may be TRBD2 (6 bases). The V gene lost 4 bases and the J gene lost 11 bases, with 15 bases spanning the gap. Per the germline V gene, CDR1 is SGHTA and CDR2 is FQGNSA. There are 13 residues in the CDR3. CDR3 amino acids: CASSSGLPGVQYF. The DNA for the CDR3 is TGTGCCAGCAGCTCGGGACTCCCAGGTGTTCAGTACTTC. The full variable domain, its missing parts supplied by reference TRBV7-2 and TRBJ2-4, is GAGVSQSPSNKVTEKGKDVELRCDPISGHTALYWYRQSLGQGLEFLIYFQGNSAPDKSGLPSDRFSAERTGGSVSTLTIQRTQQEDSAVYLCASSSGLPGVQYFGAGTRLSVL.

This clone was observed a few times. The CDR3 loop reads CASRNGQTYFPQHF. CDR3 DNA sequence: TGTGCCAGCAGGAACGGACAAACCTATTTCCCCCAGCATTTT. The chain combines TRBV28 with TRBJ1-5; tentative D call: TRBD1 (5 bases). This CDR3 comprises 14 residues. Trimming cost V 6 bases and J 10 bases, with 19 bases left between them. Germline V lookup: CDR1 MDHEN, CDR2 SYDVKM.

The V and J genes are TRBV15 and TRBJ2-7; 9 nucleotides line up with TRBD1. CDR3 size: 17 residues. Germline CDR1 is LNHNV and CDR2 is YYDKDF (reference sequence). V shed 6 bases and J 0 bases; nucleotides not matched to a gene: 12. The CDR3 bases are TGTGCCACCAGACCCGGACAGGGGCCCCTGAGCTCCTACGAGCAGTACTTC. As protein: CATRPGQGPLSSYEQYF.

The V and J genes are TRBV19 and TRBJ1-6; 10 positions match TRBD1. The CDR3 consists of 15 residues. V gave up 6 bases and J gave up 10 bases; unmatched junction bases: 9. The germline V gene has CDR1 LNHDA and CDR2 SQIVND (reference sequence). CDR3: CASRGSGTGESPLHF. CDR3 coding DNA: TGTGCCAGTAGGGGATCCGGGACAGGGGAATCACCCCTCCACTTT. The full variable domain, its missing parts supplied by reference TRBV19 and TRBJ1-6, is DGGITQSPKYLFRKEGQNVTLSCEQNLNHDAMYWYRQDPGQGLRLIYYSQIVNDFQKGDIAEGYSVSREKKESFPLTVTSAQKNPTAFYLCASRGSGTGESPLHFGNGTRLTVT.

V usage is TRBV11-2 and J usage is TRBJ2-5, with 12 bases lining up with TRBD2. Trimming removed 6 bases from V and 4 bases from J; junction bases left unmatched: 12. This CDR3 has 17 amino acids. Germline V CDR1 and CDR2: SGHAT, FQNNGV. The DNA of the CDR3 is TGTGCCAGCAGTGTTGGGTCTAGCGGGGGGGCAGGAGAGACCCAGTACTTC. Residues: CASSVGSSGGAGETQYF.